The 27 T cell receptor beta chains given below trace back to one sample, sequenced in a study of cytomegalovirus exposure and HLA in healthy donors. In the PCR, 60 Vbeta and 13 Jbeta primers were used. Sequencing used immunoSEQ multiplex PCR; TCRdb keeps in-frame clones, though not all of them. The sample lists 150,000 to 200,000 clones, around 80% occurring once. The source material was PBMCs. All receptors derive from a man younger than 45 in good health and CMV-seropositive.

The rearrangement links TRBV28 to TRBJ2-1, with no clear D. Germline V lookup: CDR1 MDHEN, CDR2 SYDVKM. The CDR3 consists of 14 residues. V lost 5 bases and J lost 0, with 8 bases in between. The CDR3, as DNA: TGTGCCAGCAGTAACACCTTCTCCTACAATGAGCAGTTCTTC. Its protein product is CASSNTFSYNEQFF.

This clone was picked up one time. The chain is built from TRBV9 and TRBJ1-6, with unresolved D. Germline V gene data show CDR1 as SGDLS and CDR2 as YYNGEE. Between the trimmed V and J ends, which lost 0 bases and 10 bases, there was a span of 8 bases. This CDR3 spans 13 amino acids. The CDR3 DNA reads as TGTGCCAGCAGCGTAGGCCAGGTATCACCCCTCCACTTT. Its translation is CASSVGQVSPLHF.

The CDR3: CAISDGQESYGYTF. The CDR3 coding sequence is TGTGCCATCAGTGATGGACAGGAGAGCTATGGCTACACCTTC. V is TRBV10-3 and J is TRBJ1-2, with 7 bases identical to TRBD1. This CDR3 is built from 14 residues. J was trimmed by 4 bases and V by 3 bases; bases with no gene match: 5. From germline, CDR1 is ENHRY and CDR2 SYGVKD.

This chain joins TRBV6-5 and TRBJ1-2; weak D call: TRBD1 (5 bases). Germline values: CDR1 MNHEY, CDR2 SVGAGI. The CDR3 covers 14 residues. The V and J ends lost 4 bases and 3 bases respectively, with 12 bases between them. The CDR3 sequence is CASSFLGGDYGYTF. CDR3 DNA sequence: TGTGCCAGCAGTTTTCTCGGAGGGGACTATGGCTACACCTTC.

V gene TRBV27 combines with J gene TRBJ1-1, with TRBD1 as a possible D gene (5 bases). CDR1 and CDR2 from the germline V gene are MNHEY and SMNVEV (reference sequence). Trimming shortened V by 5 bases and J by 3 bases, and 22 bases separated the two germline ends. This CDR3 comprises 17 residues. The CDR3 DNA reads TGTGCCAGCAGTGCCTTGATTCGGGGGGGAGGGGACACTGAAGCTTTCTTT. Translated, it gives CASSALIRGGGDTEAFF.

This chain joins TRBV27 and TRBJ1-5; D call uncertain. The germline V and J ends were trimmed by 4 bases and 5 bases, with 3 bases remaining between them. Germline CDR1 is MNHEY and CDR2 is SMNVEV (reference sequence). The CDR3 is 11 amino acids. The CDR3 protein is CASSSYQPQHF. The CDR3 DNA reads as TGTGCCAGCAGTTCGTATCAGCCCCAGCATTTT.

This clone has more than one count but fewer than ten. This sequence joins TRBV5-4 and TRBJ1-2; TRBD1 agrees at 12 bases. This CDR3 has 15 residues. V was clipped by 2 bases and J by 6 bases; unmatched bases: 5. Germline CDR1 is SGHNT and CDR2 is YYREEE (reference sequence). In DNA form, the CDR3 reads TGTGCCAGCAGCTTTGGGGGACAGGGGGCGCATGGCTACACCTTC. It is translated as CASSFGGQGAHGYTF.

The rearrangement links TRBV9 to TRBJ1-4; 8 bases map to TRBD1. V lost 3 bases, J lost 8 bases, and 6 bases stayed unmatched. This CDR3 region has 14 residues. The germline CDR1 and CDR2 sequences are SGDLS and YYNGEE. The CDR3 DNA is TGTGCCAGCAGCGCTGGACAGGGACGCGAAAAACTGTTTTTT. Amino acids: CASSAGQGREKLFF. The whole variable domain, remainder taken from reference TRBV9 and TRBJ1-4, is DSGVTQTPKHLITATGQRVTLRCSPRSGDLSVYWYQQSLDQGLQFLIQYYNGEERAKGNILERFSAQQFPDLHSELNLSSLELGDSALYFCASSAGQGREKLFFGSGTQLSVL.

The CDR3 loop is CAWSVRGRSTDTQYF. The CDR3, as DNA: TGTGCCTGGAGTGTACGGGGTAGAAGCACAGATACGCAGTATTTT. The genes are TRBV30 and TRBJ2-3; TRBD2 might be the D (5 bases). Germline loops: CDR1 GTSNPN, CDR2 SVGIG (reference sequence). Trimming removed 0 bases at V and 0 bases at J, with 10 bases between. This CDR3 is 15 amino acids long.

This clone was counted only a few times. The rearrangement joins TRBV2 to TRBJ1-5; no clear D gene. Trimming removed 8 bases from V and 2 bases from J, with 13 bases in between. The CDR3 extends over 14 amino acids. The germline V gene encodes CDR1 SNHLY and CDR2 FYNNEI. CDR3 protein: CASSMRGGNQPQHF. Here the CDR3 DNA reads TGTGCCAGCTCCATGCGGGGAGGCAATCAGCCCCAGCATTTT.

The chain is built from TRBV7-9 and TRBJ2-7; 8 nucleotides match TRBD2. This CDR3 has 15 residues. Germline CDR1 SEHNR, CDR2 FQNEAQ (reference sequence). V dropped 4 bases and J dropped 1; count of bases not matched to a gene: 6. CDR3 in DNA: TGTGCCAGCAGCTCCCTAGCGGGTAGATCCTACGAGCAGTACTTC. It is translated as CASSSLAGRSYEQYF.

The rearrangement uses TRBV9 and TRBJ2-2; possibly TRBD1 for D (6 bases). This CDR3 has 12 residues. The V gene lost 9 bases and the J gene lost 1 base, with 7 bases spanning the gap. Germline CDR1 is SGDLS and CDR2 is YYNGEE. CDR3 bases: TGTGCCACGACAGGGAACACCGGGGAGCTGTTTTTT. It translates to CATTGNTGELFF.

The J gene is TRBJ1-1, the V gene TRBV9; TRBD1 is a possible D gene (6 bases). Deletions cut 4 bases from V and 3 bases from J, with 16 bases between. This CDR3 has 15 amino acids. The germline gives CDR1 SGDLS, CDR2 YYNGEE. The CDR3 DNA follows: TGTGCCAGCAGCCCCCGAACGGGGGGCTACACTGAAGCTTTCTTT. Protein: CASSPRTGGYTEAFF.

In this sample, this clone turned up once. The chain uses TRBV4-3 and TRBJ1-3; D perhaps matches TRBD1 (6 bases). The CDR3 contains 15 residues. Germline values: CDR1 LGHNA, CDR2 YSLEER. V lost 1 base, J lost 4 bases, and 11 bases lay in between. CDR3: CASSQGGGHGNTIYF. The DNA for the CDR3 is TGCGCCAGCAGCCAAGGGGGGGGACACGGAAACACCATATATTTT.

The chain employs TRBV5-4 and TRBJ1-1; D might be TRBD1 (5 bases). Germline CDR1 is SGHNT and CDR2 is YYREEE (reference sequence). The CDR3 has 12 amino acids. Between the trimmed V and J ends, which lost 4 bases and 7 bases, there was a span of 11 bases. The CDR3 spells CASSAEGFEAFF. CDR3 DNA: TGTGCCAGCAGCGCGGAGGGGTTTGAAGCTTTCTTT.

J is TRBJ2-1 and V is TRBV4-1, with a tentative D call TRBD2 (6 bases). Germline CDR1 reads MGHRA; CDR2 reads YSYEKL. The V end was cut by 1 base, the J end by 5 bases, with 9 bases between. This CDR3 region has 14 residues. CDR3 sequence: CASSQGRGNNEQFF. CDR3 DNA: TGCGCCAGCAGCCAAGGTCGGGGGAACAATGAGCAGTTCTTC.

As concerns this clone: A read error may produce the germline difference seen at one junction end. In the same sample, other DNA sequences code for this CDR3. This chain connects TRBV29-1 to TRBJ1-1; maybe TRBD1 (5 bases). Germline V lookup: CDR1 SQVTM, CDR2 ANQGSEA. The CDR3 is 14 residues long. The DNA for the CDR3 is TGCAGCGTGAAGTCCCCAGGGTTTAAGACTGAAGCCTTCTTT. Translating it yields CSVKSPGFKTEAFF.

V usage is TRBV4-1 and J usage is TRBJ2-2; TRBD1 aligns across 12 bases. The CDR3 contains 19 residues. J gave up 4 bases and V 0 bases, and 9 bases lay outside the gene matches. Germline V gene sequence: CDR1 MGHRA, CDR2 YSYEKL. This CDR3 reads CASSQDNFEGQGATGELFF. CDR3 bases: TGCGCCAGCAGCCAAGATAATTTTGAGGGACAGGGGGCCACCGGGGAGCTGTTTTTT.

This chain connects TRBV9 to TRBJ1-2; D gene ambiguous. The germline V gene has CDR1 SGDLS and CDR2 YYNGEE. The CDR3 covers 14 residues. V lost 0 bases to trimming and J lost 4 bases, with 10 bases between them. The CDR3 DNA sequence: TGTGCCAGCAGCGTAGCCCAGGTGGCCTATGGCTACACCTTC. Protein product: CASSVAQVAYGYTF.

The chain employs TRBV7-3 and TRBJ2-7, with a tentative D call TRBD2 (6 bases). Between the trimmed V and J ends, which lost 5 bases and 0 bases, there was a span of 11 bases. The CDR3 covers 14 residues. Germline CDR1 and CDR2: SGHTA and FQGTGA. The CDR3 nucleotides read TGTGCCAGCAGCCCGACCGGGAGCTCCTACGAGCAGTACTTC. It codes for CASSPTGSSYEQYF.

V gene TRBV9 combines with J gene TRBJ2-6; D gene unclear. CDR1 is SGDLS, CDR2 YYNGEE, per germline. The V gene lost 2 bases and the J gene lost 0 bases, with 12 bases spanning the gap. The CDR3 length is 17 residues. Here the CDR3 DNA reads TGTGCCAGCAGCGTCCTACGGGTAGACTCTGGGGCCAACGTCCTGACTTTC. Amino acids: CASSVLRVDSGANVLTF.

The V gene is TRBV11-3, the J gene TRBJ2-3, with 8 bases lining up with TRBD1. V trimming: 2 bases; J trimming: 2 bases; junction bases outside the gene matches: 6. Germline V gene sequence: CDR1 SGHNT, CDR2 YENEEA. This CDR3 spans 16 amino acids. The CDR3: CASSLRAGGNTDTQYF. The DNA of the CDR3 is TGTGCCAGCAGCTTACGGGCAGGGGGCAACACAGATACGCAGTATTTT. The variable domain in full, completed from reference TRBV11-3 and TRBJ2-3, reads EAGVVQSPRYKIIEKKQPVAFWCNPISGHNTLYWYLQNLGQGPELLIRYENEEAVDDSQLPKDRFSAERLKGVDSTLKIQPAELGDSAVYLCASSLRAGGNTDTQYFGPGTRLTVL.

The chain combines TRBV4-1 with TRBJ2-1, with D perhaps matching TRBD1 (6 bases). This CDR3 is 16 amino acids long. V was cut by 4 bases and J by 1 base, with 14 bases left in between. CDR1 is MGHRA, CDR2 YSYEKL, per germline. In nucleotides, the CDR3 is TGCGCCAGCAGCCGCGGAGAGGGGGTATCCTACAATGAGCAGTTCTTC. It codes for CASSRGEGVSYNEQFF.

The CDR3 DNA follows: TGTGCCAGCAGCACCGGGGACAGTACTGAAAAACTGTTTTTT. This gives the protein CASSTGDSTEKLFF. The rearrangement joins TRBV6-5 to TRBJ1-4; 7 positions agree with TRBD1. CDR1 MNHEY and CDR2 SVGAGI come from the germline V gene. J was trimmed by 7 bases and V by 6 bases; bases with no gene match: 8. The CDR3 runs 14 residues.

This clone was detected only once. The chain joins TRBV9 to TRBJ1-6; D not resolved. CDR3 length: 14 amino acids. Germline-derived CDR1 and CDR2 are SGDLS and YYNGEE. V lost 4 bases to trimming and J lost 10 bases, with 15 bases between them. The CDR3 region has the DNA TGTGCCAGCAGCCCAGACGGATTCAGGTCACCCCTCCACTTT. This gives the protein CASSPDGFRSPLHF.

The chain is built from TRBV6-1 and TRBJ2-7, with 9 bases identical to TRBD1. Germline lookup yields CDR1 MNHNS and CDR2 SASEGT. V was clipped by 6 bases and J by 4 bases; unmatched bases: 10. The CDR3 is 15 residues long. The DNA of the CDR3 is TGTGCCAGCAGGGACGGGACAGGGAGTTTTTACGAGCAGTACTTC. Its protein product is CASRDGTGSFYEQYF.

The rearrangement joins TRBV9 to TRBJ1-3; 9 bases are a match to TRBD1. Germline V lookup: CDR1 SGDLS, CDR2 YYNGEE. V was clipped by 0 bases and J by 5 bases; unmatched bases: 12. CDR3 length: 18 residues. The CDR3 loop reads CASSVVDGGQGIRNTIYF. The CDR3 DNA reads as TGTGCCAGCAGCGTAGTTGACGGGGGACAGGGTATCCGAAACACCATATATTTT.